The TCR beta chain described here comes from a study of cytotoxic CD8 clonotypes in ibrutinib-treated CLL. On the study more broadly: The group held 11 relapsed/refractory and 15 treatment-naive patients, with under 18 IGHV unmutated. Response sampling occurred after a median 12 months of treatment (range 6 to 36).

Points from the study as a whole: Having risen at ibrutinib response, clonality had fallen back toward baseline by progression.

Libraries were prepared by immunoSEQ multiplex PCR; TCRdb keeps only in-frame clonotypes and omits some of them. The sample lists almost 250,000 clones, around three quarters occurring once. As to this clone: What it binds is unknown.

CDR1 and CDR2 from the germline V gene are MNHEY and SVGAGI. The V segment lost 8 bases and the J segment 2 bases; nucleotides outside the gene matches: 8. This CDR3 contains 14 residues. The receptor was derived from a human donor with chronic lymphocytic leukemia. The gene calls are TRBV6-5 and TRBJ2-7, with 8 bases aligning to TRBD2. The sequences come from PBMCs, collected after 24 months of ibrutinib treatment. CDR3 DNA: TGTGCCAGCGGCTCAGCGGGGGAGACCTACGAGCAGTACTTC. It is translated as CASGSAGETYEQYF.